The sequence of this TCR beta chain was determined in a study of cytomegalovirus exposure and HLA in healthy donors. This CDR3 has 15 residues. The J segment lost 1 base and the V segment lost 9 bases, leaving 8 bases of the junction unmatched. From germline, CDR1 is SNHLY and CDR2 FYNNEI. Note on this clone: What it binds is not known.

Primers included in the PCR were 60 Vbeta and 13 Jbeta primers. Using immunoSEQ multiplex PCR, the repertoire was profiled, and TCRdb retains in-frame clones only, with some absent. The table lists 80,000 to 100,000 clones, around 73% of them singletons. Points from the study as a whole: Most of the TCR beta V segments (in an earlier analysis) were productive either about 87% or about 30% of the time.

Donors consisted of healthy bone marrow donors. The sequencing sample was made of PBMCs. The rearrangement links TRBV2 to TRBJ2-2; TRBD1 agrees at 7 bases. The receptor comes from a female donor in good health and CMV-seronegative. CDR3 loop: CARTTGPGNTGELFF. The CDR3 nucleotides read TGTGCCAGGACGACAGGGCCCGGGAACACCGGGGAGCTGTTTTTT. The full variable domain, its missing parts supplied by reference TRBV2 and TRBJ2-2, is EPEVTQTPSHQVTQMGQEVILRCVPISNHLYFYWYRQILGQKVEFLVSFYNNEISEKSEIFDDQFSVERPDGSNFTLKIRSTKLEDSAMYFCARTTGPGNTGELFFGEGSRLTVL.